The 28 T cell receptor beta chains below were found in one sample sequenced in a study of blood T cell repertoires in COVID-19. The table came from immunoSEQ multiplex PCR; TCRdb's copy has only in-frame clones and leaves some out. The data contain some 330,000 clones, roughly 87% of them singletons. Specimen: PBMCs or T cells enriched from blood (not recorded which). These receptors were taken from a woman in her 50s who had recovered from COVID-19.

On this clone: The sample has other DNA sequences that encode this CDR3 too. The rearrangement uses TRBV2 and TRBJ1-2; D call uncertain. The CDR3 has 10 amino acids. Germline loops: CDR1 SNHLY, CDR2 FYNNEI. The V end lost 6 bases, the J end lost 5 bases, and 4 bases lay between the germline ends. CDR3 loop: CASSLYGYTF. DNA for the CDR3: TGTGCCAGCAGCTTGTATGGCTACACCTTC.

The CDR3 region has the DNA TGTGCCAGCAGCCTTCGGACAGAAAACATTCAGTACTTC. Residues: CASSLRTENIQYF. J is TRBJ2-4 and V is TRBV3-1 (or the pseudogene TRBV3-2), with D possibly matching TRBD1 (6 bases). Trimming took 4 bases from V and 5 from J, leaving 9 bases between them. From germline, CDR1 is LGHDT and CDR2 YNNKEL (reference sequence). The CDR3 has 13 residues.

This sequence joins TRBV7-6 and TRBJ1-4, with 7 positions matching TRBD1. Germline values: CDR1 SGHVS, CDR2 FNYEAQ. CDR3 length: 15 residues. The ends lost 1 base at V and 5 bases at J; junction bases unmatched: 4. This CDR3 is CASSLGTGVNEKLFF. CDR3 DNA: TGTGCCAGCAGCTTAGGGACAGGCGTCAATGAAAAACTGTTTTTT.

The V and J genes are TRBV18 and TRBJ2-2, with D uncertain. Trimming took off 6 bases at V and 3 bases at J, with 14 bases between the two ends. The CDR3 contains 15 residues. CDR1 and CDR2 (germline): KGHSH, LQKENI. The CDR3 sequence is CASSDSLIDTGELFF. In nucleotides, the CDR3 is TGTGCCAGCTCCGACTCCCTAATAGACACCGGGGAGCTGTTTTTT.

For this clone: Distinct nucleotide sequences in the sample also encode this CDR3. The V call is TRBV28, the J call TRBJ1-5; 9 bases map to TRBD1. Germline-derived CDR1 and CDR2 are MDHEN and SYDVKM. V lost 11 bases to trimming and J lost 2 bases; unmatched junction nucleotides: 4. The length of the CDR3 is 13 residues. CDR3 region: CAARTGGNQPQHF. DNA of the CDR3: TGTGCCGCCCGGACAGGGGGCAATCAGCCCCAGCATTTT.

The J gene is TRBJ2-7, the V gene TRBV29-1, with 11 nucleotides matching TRBD1. The CDR3 runs 16 residues. Germline CDR1 is SQVTM and CDR2 is ANQGSEA. Germline trimming cut 5 bases from V and 3 bases from J; bases unmatched to any gene: 12. The CDR3 DNA sequence: TGCAGCGTTTTGTTAGGACAGGGGGCTACCTTCTACGAGCAGTACTTC. As protein: CSVLLGQGATFYEQYF.

This chain links TRBV19 with TRBJ2-2; D is possibly TRBD2 (5 bases). CDR1 is LNHDA, CDR2 SQIVND, per germline (reference sequence). Trimming left V 8 bases short and J 2 bases short, with 12 bases between. The CDR3 extends over 14 amino acids. The chain's CDR3 is CASGERSNTGELFF. The CDR3 DNA follows: TGTGCCAGTGGGGAGCGGTCCAACACCGGGGAGCTGTTTTTT. The whole variable domain, remainder taken from reference TRBV19 and TRBJ2-2, is DGGITQSPKYLFRKEGQNVTLSCEQNLNHDAMYWYRQDPGQGLRLIYYSQIVNDFQKGDIAEGYSVSREKKESFPLTVTSAQKNPTAFYLCASGERSNTGELFFGEGSRLTVL.

The rearrangement uses TRBV7-2 and TRBJ1-1; 8 bases map to TRBD1. The V and J ends lost 5 bases and 4 bases, in that order; junction bases with no gene match: 9. CDR3 length: 15 residues. The germline V gene has CDR1 SGHTA and CDR2 FQGNSA. CDR3 DNA sequence: TGTGCCAGCAGCCCCCAGACAGGGGTCGGCACTGAAGCTTTCTTT. It encodes CASSPQTGVGTEAFF.

The genes are TRBV2 and TRBJ1-5; 7 nucleotides agree with TRBD1. V shed 6 bases, J shed 0 bases, and the junction held 17 bases outside the gene matches. The CDR3 sequence is 19 residues long. The germline V gene has CDR1 SNHLY and CDR2 FYNNEI. CDR3 sequence reads: CASRGTANPALYSNQPQHF. The CDR3 DNA is TGTGCCAGCAGGGGGACAGCCAACCCCGCCCTCTATAGCAATCAGCCCCAGCATTTT.

The V call is TRBV5-1, the J call TRBJ2-2; 7 nucleotides align to TRBD2. V shed 4 bases and J 1 base; nucleotides not matched to a gene: 4. The CDR3 loop spans 15 amino acids. CDR1 is SGHRS and CDR2 is YFSETQ in the germline V gene. Here the CDR3 DNA reads TGCGCCAGCAGCGAGACTAGCAGGAACACCGGGGAGCTGTTTTTT. Translated, it gives CASSETSRNTGELFF.

The chain joins TRBV21-1 to TRBJ1-2. TRBV21-1 is designated a pseudogene. The CDR3 contains 12 residues. CDR3 sequence reads: CARGGRNYGYTF. As DNA, the CDR3 is TGTGCCAGGGGGGGGCGAAACTATGGCTACACCTTC.

The chain combines TRBV5-6 with TRBJ1-1, with TRBD1 identical over 10 bases. Germline V CDR1 and CDR2: SGHDT, YYEEEE. The ends lost 4 bases at V and 3 bases at J; junction bases unmatched: 9. The CDR3 contains 16 residues. The CDR3 spells CASSLGTGAKDTEAFF. DNA of the CDR3: TGTGCCAGCAGCCTGGGGACAGGGGCTAAGGACACTGAAGCTTTCTTT.

The V call is TRBV7-2, the J call TRBJ2-1; TRBD2 matches 9 bases. Losses at the gene ends were 2 bases for V and 1 base for J; bases not matched to a gene: 6. The CDR3 loop spans 17 amino acids. Germline-derived CDR1 and CDR2 are SGHTA and FQGNSA. CDR3 amino acids: CASSLRVAGASYNEQFF. CDR3 in DNA: TGTGCCAGCAGCTTAAGGGTAGCGGGAGCATCCTACAATGAGCAGTTCTTC.

J is TRBJ2-7 and V is TRBV20-1; 7 bases are shared with TRBD1. CDR3 length equals 13 residues. Looked up from germline, CDR1 is DFQATT and CDR2 is SNEGSKA (reference sequence). Trimming removed 3 bases from V and 7 bases from J; junction bases left unmatched: 9. The CDR3 loop reads CSASFTGAGEQYF. For the CDR3, the DNA is TGCAGTGCTAGTTTTACAGGGGCGGGTGAGCAGTACTTC.

This clone was detected a few times. V gene TRBV19 combines with J gene TRBJ1-2, with a tentative D call TRBD1 (6 bases). V was shortened by 9 bases and J by 0 bases, with 26 bases between the two germline ends. This CDR3 has 18 residues. The germline CDR1 and CDR2 sequences are LNHDA and SQIVND (reference sequence). The CDR3 loop is CASRDGGRGSKSNYGYTF. The CDR3 nucleotides read TGTGCCAGCCGCGACGGGGGGCGGGGTAGTAAGTCTAACTATGGCTACACCTTC.

This chain joins TRBV18 and TRBJ2-5; D perhaps matches TRBD2 (6 bases). With 1 base removed from V and 5 bases from J, the gap between germline ends came to 8 bases. The CDR3 length is 13 residues. Looked up from germline, CDR1 is KGHSH and CDR2 is LQKENI. The CDR3 protein is CASSPRAGETQYF. The CDR3 region has the DNA TGTGCCAGCTCACCACGGGCGGGGGAGACCCAGTACTTC.

The rearrangement links TRBV5-1 to TRBJ1-3; 8 nucleotides agree with TRBD1. Germline CDR1 reads SGHRS; CDR2 reads YFSETQ. Unmatched junction bases numbered 3, after V lost 1 base and J lost 0 bases. The CDR3 runs 16 residues. CDR3 region: CASSLTGGTSGNTIYF. CDR3 nucleotides: TGCGCCAGCAGCTTGACAGGGGGAACCTCTGGAAACACCATATATTTT.

The table lists this clone with a few counts. V is TRBV6-5 and J is TRBJ1-4; D call uncertain. The CDR3 length is 13 residues. Germline loops: CDR1 MNHEY, CDR2 SVGAGI. Between the trimmed V and J ends, which lost 7 bases and 6 bases, there was a span of 12 bases. CDR3 protein: CASTAGQYEKLFF. The CDR3 nucleotides are TGTGCCAGCACGGCAGGCCAATATGAAAAACTGTTTTTT.

The rearrangement links TRBV19 to TRBJ1-1, with D possibly matching TRBD1 (5 bases). CDR1 and CDR2 (germline): LNHDA, SQIVND (reference sequence). V lost 4 bases to trimming and J lost 4 bases, with 13 bases between them. The CDR3 consists of 14 residues. The CDR3 protein is CASSTLSGGTEAFF. The DNA of the CDR3 is TGTGCCAGTAGTACCCTTTCCGGGGGCACTGAAGCTTTCTTT.

This clone was recorded only once. V usage is TRBV5-4 and J usage is TRBJ2-3; D ambiguous. The CDR3 consists of 12 residues. The germline V gene encodes CDR1 SGHNT and CDR2 YYREEE (reference sequence). Trimming took off 2 bases at V and 6 bases at J, with 7 bases between the two ends. The CDR3 DNA is TGTGCCAGCAGCTTCTCACTGGATACGCAGTATTTT. Amino acids: CASSFSLDTQYF.

The rearrangement uses TRBV4-3 and TRBJ2-1; weak D call: TRBD1 (5 bases). CDR1 is LGHNA, CDR2 YSLEER, per germline. This CDR3 has 15 residues. Between the trimmed V and J ends, which lost 0 bases and 9 bases, there was a span of 15 bases. The CDR3 is CASSQDKLRGGEQFF. As DNA, the CDR3 is TGCGCCAGCAGCCAAGATAAGTTAAGGGGTGGTGAGCAGTTCTTC.

The chain combines TRBV4-3 with TRBJ2-3; 9 nucleotides match TRBD2. The V segment lost 0 bases and the J segment 6 bases; nucleotides outside the gene matches: 7. This CDR3 has 16 residues. The germline CDR1 and CDR2 sequences are LGHNA and YSLEER. CDR3: CASSQDLAGRGDTQYF. The CDR3 coding sequence is TGCGCCAGCAGCCAAGACCTAGCGGGGCGAGGTGATACGCAGTATTTT.

The chain combines TRBV6-5 with TRBJ1-2, with 7 bases identical to TRBD1. The CDR3 spans 14 residues. Germline trimming cut 5 bases from V and 4 bases from J; bases unmatched to any gene: 7. CDR1 is MNHEY, CDR2 SVGAGI, per germline. CDR3 coding DNA: TGTGCCAGCAGTCCAGGAGGGGGCGGCTATGGCTACACCTTC. Its translation: CASSPGGGGYGYTF.

The chain combines TRBV5-6 with TRBJ1-5; 11 nucleotides agree with TRBD1. This CDR3 has 18 residues. Trimming took 2 bases from V and 0 from J; bases not matched to a gene: 7. Per germline, CDR1 SGHDT and CDR2 YYEEEE. The chain's CDR3 is CASSFWDRGSHSNQPQHF. The CDR3 DNA follows: TGTGCCAGCAGCTTTTGGGACAGGGGGAGCCATAGCAATCAGCCCCAGCATTTT. Full variable domain (remainder filled in from reference TRBV5-6 and TRBJ1-5): DAGVTQSPTHLIKTRGQQVTLRCSPKSGHDTVSWYQQALGQGPQFIFQYYEEEERQRGNFPDRFSGHQFPNYSSELNVNALLLGDSALYLCASSFWDRGSHSNQPQHFGDGTRLSIL.

The chain combines TRBV11-1 with TRBJ1-1; D is unclear. Trimming removed 2 bases at V and 0 bases at J, with 7 bases between. The CDR3 extends over 14 amino acids. Germline-derived CDR1 and CDR2 are SGHAT and FQDESV (reference sequence). Written as DNA, the CDR3 is TGTGCCAGCAGCTTAAGAGCATTGAACACTGAAGCTTTCTTT. Translation: CASSLRALNTEAFF. Variable domain in full (rest from reference TRBV11-1 and TRBJ1-1): EAEVAQSPRYKITEKSQAVAFWCDPISGHATLYWYRQILGQGPELLVQFQDESVVDDSQLPKDRFSAERLKGVDSTLKIQPAELGDSAMYLCASSLRALNTEAFFGQGTRLTVV.

This chain's CDR3 is CASSEQGSRETQYF. The CDR3 bases are TGTGCCAGCAGTGAACAGGGGTCGAGGGAGACCCAGTACTTC. The chain employs TRBV6-1 and TRBJ2-5; possibly TRBD1 for D (6 bases). Germline-derived CDR1 and CDR2 are MNHNS and SASEGT. The ends were cut back, 2 bases at V and 5 bases at J, with 12 bases in the middle. The CDR3 is made up of 14 amino acids.

The chain couples TRBV5-6 to TRBJ2-7, with D possibly being TRBD2 (6 bases). CDR3 length: 14 residues. The germline V gene encodes CDR1 SGHDT and CDR2 YYEEEE. Trimming shortened V by 4 bases and J by 2 bases, and 13 bases separated the two germline ends. DNA of the CDR3: TGTGCCAGCAGCGTCGGGGGAGATACCTACGAGCAGTACTTC. This translates into CASSVGGDTYEQYF.

This chain joins TRBV19 and TRBJ1-1; D call uncertain. Per the germline V gene, CDR1 is LNHDA and CDR2 is SQIVND (reference sequence). This CDR3 region has 13 residues. Between the trimmed V and J ends, which lost 5 bases and 5 bases, there was a span of 12 bases. This CDR3 is CASSPPTNTEAFF. The CDR3 DNA is TGTGCCAGTAGTCCCCCGACTAATACTGAAGCTTTCTTT.